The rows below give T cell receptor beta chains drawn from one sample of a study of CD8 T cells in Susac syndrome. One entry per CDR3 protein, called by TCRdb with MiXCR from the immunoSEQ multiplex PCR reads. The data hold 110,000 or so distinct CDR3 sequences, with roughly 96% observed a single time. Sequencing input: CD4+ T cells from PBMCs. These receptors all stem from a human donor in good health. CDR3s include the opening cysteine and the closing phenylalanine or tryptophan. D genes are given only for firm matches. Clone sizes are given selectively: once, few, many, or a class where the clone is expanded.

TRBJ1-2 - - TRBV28 TGTGCCAGCAGTTTAGGGGAAGGCTATGGCTACACCTTC CASSLGEGYGYTF
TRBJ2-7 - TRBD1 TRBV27 TGTGCCAGCAGGGCTAGGGGGACAGGGGGACCCTACGAGCAGTACTTC CASRARGTGGPYEQYF
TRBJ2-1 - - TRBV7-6 TGTGCCAGCAGCTCTTGGACGCTCAATGAGCAGTTCTTC CASSSWTLNEQFF
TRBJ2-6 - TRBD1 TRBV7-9 TGTGCCAGCAGCTGGGGACAGGGGGTAGGGCCTGGGGCCAACGTCCTGACTTTC CASSWGQGVGPGANVLTF
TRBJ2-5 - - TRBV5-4 TGTGCCAGCAGCTGGGGGGGGGCCCAAGAGACCCAGTACTTC CASSWGGAQETQYF
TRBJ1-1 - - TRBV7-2 TGTGCCAGCAGCTTAGAGGCAGGGAGGGACACTGAAGCTTTCTTT CASSLEAGRDTEAFF
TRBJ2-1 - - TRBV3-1 TGTGCCAGCAGCCATTACAATGAGCAGTTCTTC CASSHYNEQFF
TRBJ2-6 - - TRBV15 TGTGCCACCAGCAGATATGCAGGGGAGGCTGGGGCCAACGTCCTGACTTTC CATSRYAGEAGANVLTF
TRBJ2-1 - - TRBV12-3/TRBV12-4 TGTGCCAGCGGGGGGGGGCCCTACAATGAGCAGTTCTTC CASGGGPYNEQFF
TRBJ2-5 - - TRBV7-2 TGTGCCAGCAGCCCACAAACCGGGATTCAAGAGACCCAGTACTTC CASSPQTGIQETQYF
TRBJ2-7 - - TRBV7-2 TGTGCCAGCAGCTTAGGGGGGGACAGCCAATCCTACGAGCAGTACTTC CASSLGGDSQSYEQYF
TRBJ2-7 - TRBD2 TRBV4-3 TGCGCCAGCAGCCAGAACCAGGCCCAGGGTAGCGGGAGTTTCTACGAGCAGTACTTC CASSQNQAQGSGSFYEQYF
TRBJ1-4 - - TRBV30 TGTGCCACCGGAGGCGGGGCCTATGGCGAAAAACTGTTTTTT CATGGGAYGEKLFF
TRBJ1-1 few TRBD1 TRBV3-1 TGTGCCAGCAGCCGACAGGGACCTAACACTGAAGCTTTCTTT CASSRQGPNTEAFF
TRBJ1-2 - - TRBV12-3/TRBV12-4 TGTGCCAGCAGTTTGGCTGGGTTGGGCGGCTACACCTTC CASSLAGLGGYTF
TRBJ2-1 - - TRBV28 TGTGCCAGCAGCAGACAATACAATGAGCAGTTCTTC CASSRQYNEQFF
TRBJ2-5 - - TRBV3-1 TGTGCCAGCAGCCTCCCATTGGGGGGCAGAGAGACCCAGTACTTC CASSLPLGGRETQYF
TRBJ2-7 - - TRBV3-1 TGTGCCAGCAGCCCATCAGAAATTGGGTCCTACGAGCAGTACTTC CASSPSEIGSYEQYF
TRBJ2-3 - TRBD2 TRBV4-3 TGCGCCAGCAGCCAGCGGACTAGCGGGAGGGCCGGAACAGATACGCAGTATTTT CASSQRTSGRAGTDTQYF
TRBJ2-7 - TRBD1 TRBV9 TGTGCCAGCAGCGTGACAGGGGGCCGGGACGAGCAGTACTTC CASSVTGGRDEQYF
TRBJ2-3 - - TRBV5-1 TGCGCCAGCAGCTCCAGCGGGAGCACAGATACGCAGTATTTT CASSSSGSTDTQYF
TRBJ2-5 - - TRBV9 TGTGCCAGCAGCCCAGGGGTAGCGCCACCCGAGACCCAGTACTTC CASSPGVAPPETQYF
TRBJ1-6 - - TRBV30 TGTGCCTGGAGTGTTCGAGGGGGTATTTCACCCCTCCGCTTT CAWSVRGGISPLRF
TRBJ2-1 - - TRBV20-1 TGCAGTGCTAGGCGACAGGCCAACAATGAGCAGTTCTTC CSARRQANNEQFF
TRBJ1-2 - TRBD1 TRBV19 TGTGCCAGTAATCCCTCGGGTGGGACAGGGGCTCGAGGCTACACCTTC CASNPSGGTGARGYTF
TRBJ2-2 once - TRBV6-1 TGTGCCAGCAGTGAAGGGTCCAAGAACACCGGGGAGCTGTTTTTT CASSEGSKNTGELFF
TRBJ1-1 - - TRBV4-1 TGCGCCAGCAGCCAAGATCCGGGGGTCGGCAATACTGAAGCTTTCTTT CASSQDPGVGNTEAFF
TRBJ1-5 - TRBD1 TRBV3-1 TGTGCCAGCAGCCAAACGACAGGGTTCCGGCCCCAGCATTTT CASSQTTGFRPQHF
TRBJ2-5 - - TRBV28 TGTGCCAGCAGTCCCCCTTGGGGCTCGGCCCAGTACTTC CASSPPWGSAQYF
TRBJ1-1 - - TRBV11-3 TGTGCCAGCAGCCAAAATCCGGACACTGAAGCTTTCTTT CASSQNPDTEAFF
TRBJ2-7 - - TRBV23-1 TGCGCCAGCAGACCGGACATCCCCTTCGAGCAGTACTTC CASRPDIPFEQYF
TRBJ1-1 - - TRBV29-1 TGCAGCACCGAGGGGCACAGCGGGACTGAAGCTTTCTTT CSTEGHSGTEAFF
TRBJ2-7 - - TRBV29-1 TGCAGCGTTGATAATCGGGGGAGGGAGCAGTACTTC CSVDNRGREQYF
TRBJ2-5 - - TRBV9 TGTGCCAGCAGCCGGCGGGGAAACCAAGAGACCCAGTACTTC CASSRRGNQETQYF
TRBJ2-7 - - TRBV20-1 TGCAGTAATTTGAGGGTCCACGAGCAGTACTTC CSNLRVHEQYF
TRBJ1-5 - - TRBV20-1 TGCAGTGCTAGTCGCCCCAATCAGCCCCAGCATTTT CSASRPNQPQHF
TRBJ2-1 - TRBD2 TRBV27 TGTGCCAGCAGTTTATGGAGACGGGAGGGTACAAATGAGCAGTTCTTC CASSLWRREGTNEQFF
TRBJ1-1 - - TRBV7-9 TGTGCCAGCAGCTTAGAGGGATGGAACACTGAAGCTTTCTTT CASSLEGWNTEAFF
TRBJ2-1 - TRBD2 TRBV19 TGTGCCAGTAGTACCCTCTTGACTAGCGGGAGTGGGGTGAAGCAGTTCTTC CASSTLLTSGSGVKQFF
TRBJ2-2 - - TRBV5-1 TGCGCCAGCAGCTTCTCAACCCGGTGGGGCACCGGGGAGCTGTTTTTT CASSFSTRWGTGELFF
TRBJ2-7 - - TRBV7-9 TGTGCCAGCAGCTCAGGGGACGTACGGCAGTACTTC CASSSGDVRQYF
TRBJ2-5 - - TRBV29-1 TGCAGCGTTGAACAGGAGACCCAGTACTTC CSVEQETQYF
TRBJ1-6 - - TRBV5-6 TGTGCCAGCAGCGGAAGGGTGGGTGGTAATTCACCCCTCCACTTT CASSGRVGGNSPLHF
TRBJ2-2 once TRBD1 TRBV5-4 TGTGCCAGCAGCCGGGACAGGGTGCGTTCCGGGGAGCTGTTTTTT CASSRDRVRSGELFF